This T cell receptor beta chain is drawn from a study of Graves' ophthalmopathy and Graves' hyperthyroidism. At the level of the study: Hyperthyroidism counted as stable given no ophthalmopathy within 18 months of follow-up. General study results and limits: In predicting ophthalmopathy progression, the model reached about 69% sensitivity and 72.22% specificity. Most thyroid-expanded clonotypes exceeding 0.001 frequency were also found in blood.

A remark on this clonotype: Its specificity is unknown.

CDR1 is KGHDR, CDR2 SFDVKD, per germline. The CDR3 is 16 amino acids. Amplification from RNA transcripts yielded the TCR beta CDR3 regions. Second-round multiplex PCR came after a first-round RT-PCR that employed HTBI primers. From the multiplex PCR reads, TCRdb called clonotypes with MiXCR, one entry per CDR3 protein. The data show about 590,000 distinct CDR3 sequences, with 39% seen just once and 3.5% to 5% held by the top ten. Clinical symptoms, serum thyroxine, TRAb, thyroid ultrasound and orbital computed tomography were relied on for diagnosis. The sample taken for sequencing was peripheral blood or thyroid tissue (not recorded which). The source is an adult man with Graves' hyperthyroidism. The chain recombines TRBV24-1 with TRBJ2-7, with 7 bases identical to TRBD1. The J call is in doubt because the DNA end fits TRBJ2-1 better. The CDR3 spells CATSDYTGTELNEQFF. CDR3 nucleotide sequence: TGTGCCACCAGTGATTACACCGGGACAGAGCTTAATGAGCAGTTCTTC.